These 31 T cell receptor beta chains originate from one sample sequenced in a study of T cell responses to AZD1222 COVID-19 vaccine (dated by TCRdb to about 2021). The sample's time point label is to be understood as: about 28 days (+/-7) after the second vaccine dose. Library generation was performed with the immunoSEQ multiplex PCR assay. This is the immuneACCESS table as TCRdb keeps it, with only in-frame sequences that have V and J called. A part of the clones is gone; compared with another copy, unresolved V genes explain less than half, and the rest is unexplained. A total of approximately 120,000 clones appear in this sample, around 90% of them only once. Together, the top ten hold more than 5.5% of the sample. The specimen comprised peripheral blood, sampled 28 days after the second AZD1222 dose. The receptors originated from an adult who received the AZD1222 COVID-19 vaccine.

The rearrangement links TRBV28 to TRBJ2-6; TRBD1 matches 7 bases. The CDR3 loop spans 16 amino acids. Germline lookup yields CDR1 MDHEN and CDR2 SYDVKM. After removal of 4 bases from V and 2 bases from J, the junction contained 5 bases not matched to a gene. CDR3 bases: TGTGCCAGCAGTTCCTACAGGGGCGCTGGGGCCAACGTCCTGACTTTC. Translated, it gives CASSSYRGAGANVLTF.

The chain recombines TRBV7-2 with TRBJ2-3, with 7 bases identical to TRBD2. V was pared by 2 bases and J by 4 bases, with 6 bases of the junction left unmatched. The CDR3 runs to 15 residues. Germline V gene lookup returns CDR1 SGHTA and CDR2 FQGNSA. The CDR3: CASSLMAGEADTQYF. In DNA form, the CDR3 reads TGTGCCAGCAGCTTAATGGCGGGAGAGGCAGATACGCAGTATTTT.

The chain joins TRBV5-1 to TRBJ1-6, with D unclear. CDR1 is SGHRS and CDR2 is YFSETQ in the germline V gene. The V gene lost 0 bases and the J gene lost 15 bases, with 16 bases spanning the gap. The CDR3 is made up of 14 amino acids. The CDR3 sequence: CASSLEAAGQDLHF. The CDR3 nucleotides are TGCGCCAGCAGCTTGGAGGCCGCAGGTCAGGACCTCCACTTT.

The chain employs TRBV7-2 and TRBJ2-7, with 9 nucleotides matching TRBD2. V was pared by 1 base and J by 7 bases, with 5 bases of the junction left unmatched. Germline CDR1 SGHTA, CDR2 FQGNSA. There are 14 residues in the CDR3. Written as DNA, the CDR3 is TGTGCCAGCAGCTTAGGGACTAGCGCCTTGGAGCAGTACTTC. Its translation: CASSLGTSALEQYF.

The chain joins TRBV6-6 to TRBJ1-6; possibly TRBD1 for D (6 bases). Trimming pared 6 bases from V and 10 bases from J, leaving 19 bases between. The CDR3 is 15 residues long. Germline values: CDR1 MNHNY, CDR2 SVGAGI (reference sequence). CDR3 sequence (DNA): TGTGCCAGCAGCACTACAGGGTTGAGTAACTCACCCCTCCACTTT. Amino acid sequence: CASSTTGLSNSPLHF.

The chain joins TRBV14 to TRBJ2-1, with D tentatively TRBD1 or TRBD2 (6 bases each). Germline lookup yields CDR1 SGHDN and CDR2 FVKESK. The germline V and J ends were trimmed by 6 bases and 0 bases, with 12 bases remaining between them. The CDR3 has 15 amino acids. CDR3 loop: CASRGGTSSYNEQFF. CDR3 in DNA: TGTGCCAGCAGAGGGGGGACGAGCTCCTACAATGAGCAGTTCTTC.

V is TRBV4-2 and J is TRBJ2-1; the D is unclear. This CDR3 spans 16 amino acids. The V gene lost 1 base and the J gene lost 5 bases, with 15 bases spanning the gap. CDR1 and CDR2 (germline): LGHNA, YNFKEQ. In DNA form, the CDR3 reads TGTGCCAGCAGCCAAGCGGTTGGGTACTTTAACAATGAGCAGTTCTTC. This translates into CASSQAVGYFNNEQFF.

CDR3: CASSARLRGHTGELFF. The CDR3 bases are TGTGCCAGCAGCGCACGTCTTCGCGGTCATACCGGGGAGCTGTTTTTT. The chain combines TRBV11-3 with TRBJ2-2; D unresolved. This CDR3 is 16 amino acids long. The V end was cut by 5 bases, the J end by 5 bases, with 18 bases between. Looked up from germline, CDR1 is SGHNT and CDR2 is YENEEA.

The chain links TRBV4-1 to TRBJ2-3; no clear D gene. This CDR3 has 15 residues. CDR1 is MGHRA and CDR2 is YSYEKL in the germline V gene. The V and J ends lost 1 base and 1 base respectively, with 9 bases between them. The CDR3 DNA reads TGCGCCAGCAGCCAAGGGATACGGGGCACAGATACGCAGTATTTT. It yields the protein CASSQGIRGTDTQYF.

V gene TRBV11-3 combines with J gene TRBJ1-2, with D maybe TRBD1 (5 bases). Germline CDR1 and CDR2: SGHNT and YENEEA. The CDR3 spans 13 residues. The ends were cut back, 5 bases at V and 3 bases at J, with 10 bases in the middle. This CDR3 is CASSPGGDYGYTF. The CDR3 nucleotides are TGTGCCAGCAGCCCGGGGGGTGACTATGGCTACACCTTC. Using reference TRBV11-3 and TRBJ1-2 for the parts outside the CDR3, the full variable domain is EAGVVQSPRYKIIEKKQPVAFWCNPISGHNTLYWYLQNLGQGPELLIRYENEEAVDDSQLPKDRFSAERLKGVDSTLKIQPAELGDSAVYLCASSPGGDYGYTFGSGTRLTVV.

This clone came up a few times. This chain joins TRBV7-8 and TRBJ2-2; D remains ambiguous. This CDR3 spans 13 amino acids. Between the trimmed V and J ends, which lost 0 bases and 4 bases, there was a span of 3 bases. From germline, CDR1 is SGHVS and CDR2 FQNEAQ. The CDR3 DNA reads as TGTGCCAGCAGCTTAGCGCCCACCGGGGAGCTGTTTTTT. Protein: CASSLAPTGELFF.

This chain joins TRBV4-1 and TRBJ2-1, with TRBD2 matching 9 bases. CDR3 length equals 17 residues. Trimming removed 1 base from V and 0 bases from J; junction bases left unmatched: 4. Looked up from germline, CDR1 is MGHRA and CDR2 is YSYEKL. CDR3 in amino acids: CASSQAWRGGSYNEQFF. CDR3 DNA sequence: TGCGCCAGCAGCCAAGCGTGGCGGGGGGGCTCCTACAATGAGCAGTTCTTC.

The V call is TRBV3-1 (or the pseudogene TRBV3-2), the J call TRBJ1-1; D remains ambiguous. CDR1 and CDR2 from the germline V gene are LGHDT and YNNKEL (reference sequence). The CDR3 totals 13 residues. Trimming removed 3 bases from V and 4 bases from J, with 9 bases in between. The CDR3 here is CASSQPMGTEAFF. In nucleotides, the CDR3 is TGTGCCAGCAGCCAGCCGATGGGCACTGAAGCTTTCTTT.

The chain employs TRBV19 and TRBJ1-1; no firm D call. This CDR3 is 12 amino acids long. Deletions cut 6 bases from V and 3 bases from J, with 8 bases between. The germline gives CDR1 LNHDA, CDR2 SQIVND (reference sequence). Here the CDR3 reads CASSLMDTEAFF. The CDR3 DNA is TGTGCCAGTAGCCTAATGGACACTGAAGCTTTCTTT.

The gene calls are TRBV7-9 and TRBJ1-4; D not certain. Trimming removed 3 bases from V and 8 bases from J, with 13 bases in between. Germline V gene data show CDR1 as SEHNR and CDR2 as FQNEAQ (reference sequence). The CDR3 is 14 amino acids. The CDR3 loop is CASSFSSAGEKLFF. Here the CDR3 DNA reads TGTGCCAGCAGCTTCAGCTCCGCTGGGGAAAAACTGTTTTTT.

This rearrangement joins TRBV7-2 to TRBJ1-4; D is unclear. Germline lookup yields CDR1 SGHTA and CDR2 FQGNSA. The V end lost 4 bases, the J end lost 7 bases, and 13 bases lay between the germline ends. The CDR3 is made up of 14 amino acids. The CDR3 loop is CASSSGSFGEKLFF. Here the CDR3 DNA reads TGTGCCAGCAGCTCCGGATCATTCGGTGAAAAACTGTTTTTT.

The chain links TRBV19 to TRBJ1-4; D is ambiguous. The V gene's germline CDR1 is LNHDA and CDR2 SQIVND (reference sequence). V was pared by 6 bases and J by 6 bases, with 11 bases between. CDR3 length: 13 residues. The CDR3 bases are TGTGCCAGTAGCCGTGACGTTTATGAAAAACTGTTTTTT. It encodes CASSRDVYEKLFF.

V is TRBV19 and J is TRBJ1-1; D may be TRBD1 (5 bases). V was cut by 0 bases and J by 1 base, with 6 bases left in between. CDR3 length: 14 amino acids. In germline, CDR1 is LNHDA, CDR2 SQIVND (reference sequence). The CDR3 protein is CASSIEGRNTEAFF. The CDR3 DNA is TGTGCCAGTAGTATAGAGGGACGGAACACTGAAGCTTTCTTT.

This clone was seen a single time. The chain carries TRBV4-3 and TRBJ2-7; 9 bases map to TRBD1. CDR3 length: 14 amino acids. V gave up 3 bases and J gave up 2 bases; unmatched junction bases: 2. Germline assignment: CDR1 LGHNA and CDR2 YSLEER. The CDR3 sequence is CASSQDRGTYEQYF. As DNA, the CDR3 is TGCGCCAGCAGCCAGGACAGGGGTACCTACGAGCAGTACTTC.

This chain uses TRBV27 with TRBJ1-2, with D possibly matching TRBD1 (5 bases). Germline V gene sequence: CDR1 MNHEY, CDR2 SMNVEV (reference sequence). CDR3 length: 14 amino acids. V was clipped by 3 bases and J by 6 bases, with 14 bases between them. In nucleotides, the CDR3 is TGTGCCAGCAGTTTTAGCCCAGGGATGGATGGCTACACCTTC. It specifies CASSFSPGMDGYTF.

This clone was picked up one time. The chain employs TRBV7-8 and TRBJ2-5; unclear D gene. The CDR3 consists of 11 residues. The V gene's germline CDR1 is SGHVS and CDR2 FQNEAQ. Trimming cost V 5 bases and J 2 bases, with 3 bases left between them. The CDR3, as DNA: TGTGCCAGCAGCGTACAAGAGACCCAGTACTTC. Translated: CASSVQETQYF.

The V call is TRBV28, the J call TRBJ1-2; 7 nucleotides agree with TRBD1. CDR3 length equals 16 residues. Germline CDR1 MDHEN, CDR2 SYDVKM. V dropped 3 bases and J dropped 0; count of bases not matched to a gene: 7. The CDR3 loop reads CASSFSQGQPNYGYTF. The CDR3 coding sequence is TGTGCCAGCAGTTTCTCCCAGGGACAGCCTAACTATGGCTACACCTTC.

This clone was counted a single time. The CDR3 sequence: CASRQGGEKLFF. The CDR3 DNA is TGTGCCAGCCGACAGGGGGGTGAAAAACTGTTTTTT. The rearrangement joins TRBV28 to TRBJ1-4; 9 bases agree with TRBD1. Germline lookup yields CDR1 MDHEN and CDR2 SYDVKM. V shed 8 bases and J 7 bases; nucleotides not matched to a gene: 2. The CDR3 totals 12 residues.

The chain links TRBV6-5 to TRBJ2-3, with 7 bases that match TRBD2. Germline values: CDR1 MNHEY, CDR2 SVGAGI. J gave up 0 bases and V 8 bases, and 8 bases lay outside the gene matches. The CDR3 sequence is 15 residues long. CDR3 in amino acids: CASSAGDYSTDTQYF. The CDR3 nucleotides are TGTGCCAGCTCTGCGGGGGACTATAGCACAGATACGCAGTATTTT.

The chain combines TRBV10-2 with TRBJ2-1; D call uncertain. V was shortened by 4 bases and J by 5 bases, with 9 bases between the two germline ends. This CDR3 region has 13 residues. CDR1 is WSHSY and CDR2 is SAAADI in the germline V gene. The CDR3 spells CASSGQPNNEQFF. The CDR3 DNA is TGCGCCAGCAGTGGCCAACCGAACAATGAGCAGTTCTTC.

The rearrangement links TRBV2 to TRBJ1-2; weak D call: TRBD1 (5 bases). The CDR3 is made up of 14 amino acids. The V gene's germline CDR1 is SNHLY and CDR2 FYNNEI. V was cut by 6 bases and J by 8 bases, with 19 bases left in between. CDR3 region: CASSWDGSLGGYTF. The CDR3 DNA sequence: TGTGCCAGCAGCTGGGACGGCTCCCTAGGAGGCTACACCTTC.

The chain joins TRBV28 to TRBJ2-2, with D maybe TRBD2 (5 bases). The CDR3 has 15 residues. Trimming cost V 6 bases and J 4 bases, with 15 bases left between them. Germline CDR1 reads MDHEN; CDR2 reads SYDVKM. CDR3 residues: CASSPSAGPTGELFF. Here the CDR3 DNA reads TGTGCCAGCAGCCCTTCCGCGGGTCCCACCGGGGAGCTGTTTTTT.

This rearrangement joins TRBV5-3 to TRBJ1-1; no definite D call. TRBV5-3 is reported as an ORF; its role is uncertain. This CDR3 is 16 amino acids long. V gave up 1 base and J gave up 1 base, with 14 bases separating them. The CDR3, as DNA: TGTGCCAGAAGCTTGTCATACCACAAGGAGAACACTGAAGCTTTCTTT. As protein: CARSLSYHKENTEAFF.

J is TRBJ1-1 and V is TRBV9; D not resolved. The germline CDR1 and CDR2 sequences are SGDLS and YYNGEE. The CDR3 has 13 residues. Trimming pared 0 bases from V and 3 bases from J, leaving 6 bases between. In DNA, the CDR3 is TGTGCCAGCAGCGTAGTCTCACACACTGAAGCTTTCTTT. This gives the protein CASSVVSHTEAFF.

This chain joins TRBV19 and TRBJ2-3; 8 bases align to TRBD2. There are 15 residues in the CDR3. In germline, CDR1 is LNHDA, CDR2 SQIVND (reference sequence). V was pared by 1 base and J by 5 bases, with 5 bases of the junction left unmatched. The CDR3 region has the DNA TGTGCCAGTAGTATAGCGGGGGGGCTGGGAGATACGCAGTATTTT. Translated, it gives CASSIAGGLGDTQYF.

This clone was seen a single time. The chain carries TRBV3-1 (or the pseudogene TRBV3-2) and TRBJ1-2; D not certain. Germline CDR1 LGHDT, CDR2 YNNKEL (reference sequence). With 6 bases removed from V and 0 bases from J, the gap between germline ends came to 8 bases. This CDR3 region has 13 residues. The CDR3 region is CASRGGANYGYTF. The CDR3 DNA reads TGTGCCAGCAGGGGTGGGGCTAACTATGGCTACACCTTC.